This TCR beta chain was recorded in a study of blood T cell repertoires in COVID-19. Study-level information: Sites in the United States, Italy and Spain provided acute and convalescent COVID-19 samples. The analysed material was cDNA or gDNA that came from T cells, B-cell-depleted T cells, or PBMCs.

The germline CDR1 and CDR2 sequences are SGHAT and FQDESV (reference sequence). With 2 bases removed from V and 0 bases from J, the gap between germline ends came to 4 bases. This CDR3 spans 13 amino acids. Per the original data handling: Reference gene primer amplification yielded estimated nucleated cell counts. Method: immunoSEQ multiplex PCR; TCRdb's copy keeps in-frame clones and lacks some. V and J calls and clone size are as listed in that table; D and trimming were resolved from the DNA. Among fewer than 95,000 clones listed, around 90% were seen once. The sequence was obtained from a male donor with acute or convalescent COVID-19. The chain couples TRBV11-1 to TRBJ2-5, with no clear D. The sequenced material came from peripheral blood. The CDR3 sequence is CASSLSNQETQYF. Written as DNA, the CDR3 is TGTGCCAGCAGCTTATCTAACCAAGAGACCCAGTACTTC.